This T cell receptor (beta chain) was identified during a study of T cells in Graves' hyperthyroidism and ophthalmopathy. Findings and caveats of the study: Most expanded thyroid clonotypes above 0.001 recurred in blood.

Details on this clonotype: What it recognizes is unknown.

The CDR3 is 14 residues long. Between the trimmed V and J ends, which lost 4 bases and 7 bases, there was a span of 16 bases. Germline CDR1 is SQVTM and CDR2 is ANQGSEA. RNA transcripts gave rise to amplified TCR beta CDR3 regions. First-round RT-PCR of the TCR CDR3 relied on the HTBI primer set. TCRdb reanalysed the multiplex PCR reads using MiXCR and keeps one entry per CDR3 protein. The sample lists 750,000 to 900,000 distinct CDR3 sequences; approximately 40% were seen once. This receptor was identified in a man in his late teens or twenties with Graves' hyperthyroidism. The sample consisted of blood. The genes are TRBV29-1 and TRBJ1-4; D is perhaps TRBD1 (5 bases). This CDR3 is CSVGRGENTEKLFF. The CDR3 coding sequence is TGCAGCGTTGGAAGGGGCGAGAACACTGAAAAACTGTTTTTT.